Below are 8 T cell receptor beta chains sequenced from a single sample in a study of regulatory T cells in long-lasting Graves disease. Investigators prepared the TCR beta libraries by applying iRepertoire HTBI primers and Arm-PCR of CDR3 regions. TCRdb called the multiplex PCR reads again in MiXCR, with one record for every CDR3 protein. The sample consists of about 320,000 distinct CDR3 sequences, over 15% of them appearing once. Time point in this sample: newly diagnosed GD, antithyroid drugs for less than 3 months. Researchers made the TCR library from RNA that was extracted from PBMCs. This specimen consisted of peripheral blood mononuclear cells (PBMCs), obtained at new diagnosis, from a patient treated with antithyroid drugs. The receptors come from a female donor with Graves disease.

A few counts support this clonotype. The chain couples TRBV20-1 to TRBJ2-5; 11 bases agree with TRBD2. The CDR3 runs to 13 residues. Germline trimming cut 5 bases from V and 4 bases from J; bases unmatched to any gene: 3. Germline-derived CDR1 and CDR2 are DFQATT and SNEGSKA (reference sequence). CDR3 bases: TGCAGTGCTCCCGGACTAGCGGGAGAGACCCAGTACTTC. This sequence encodes CSAPGLAGETQYF.

This clonotype was seen only a few times. This rearrangement joins TRBV10-1 to TRBJ2-2; D remains ambiguous. Per the germline V gene, CDR1 is WNHNN and CDR2 is SYGVQD (reference sequence). The CDR3 extends over 12 amino acids. V gave up 10 bases and J gave up 6 bases, with 12 bases separating them. The CDR3 protein is CAIPPVAGELFF. As DNA, the CDR3 is TGCGCCATTCCCCCGGTGGCCGGGGAGCTGTTTTTT.

There are many counts of this clonotype. The V call is TRBV6-1, the J call TRBJ1-3, with no clear D. Germline CDR1 reads MNHNS; CDR2 reads SASEGT. CDR3 size: 14 residues. Trimming took off 6 bases at V and 0 bases at J, with 9 bases between the two ends. CDR3 amino acids: CASSEVASGNTIYF. The CDR3 DNA is TGTGCCAGCAGCGAGGTTGCCTCTGGAAACACCATATATTTT.

This clonotype was seen at least ten times. CDR3 residues: CASSLGLAGGFNEQFF. As DNA, the CDR3 is TGTGCCAGCAGTTTAGGGCTAGCGGGAGGTTTCAATGAGCAGTTCTTC. The chain has TRBV12-3 or TRBV12-4 and TRBJ2-1; TRBD2 agrees at 11 bases. The CDR3 sequence is 16 residues long. Losses at the gene ends were 1 base for V and 6 bases for J; bases not matched to a gene: 5.

Many counts were recorded for this clonotype. The chain joins TRBV5-1 to TRBJ2-1; D might be TRBD2 (7 bases). Per the germline V gene, CDR1 is SGHRS and CDR2 is YFSETQ. The CDR3 spans 16 residues. Trimming left V 0 bases short and J 5 bases short, with 15 bases between. The CDR3 DNA sequence: TGCGCCAGCAGCTTGGCCGGACTAGGGGGAGACAATGAGCAGTTCTTC. As protein: CASSLAGLGGDNEQFF.

This clonotype turned up a few times. This chain uses TRBV4-2 with TRBJ2-1, with D tentatively TRBD2 (5 bases). CDR3 length: 13 amino acids. The germline V gene encodes CDR1 LGHNA and CDR2 YNFKEQ. V was shortened by 3 bases and J by 6 bases, with 9 bases between the two germline ends. The CDR3 here is CASSQNSVNEQFF. The CDR3 region has the DNA TGTGCCAGCAGCCAGAATAGCGTCAATGAGCAGTTCTTC.

There are many counts of this clonotype. V is TRBV28 and J is TRBJ1-6; D is undetermined. Trimming removed 5 bases from V and 13 bases from J, with 24 bases in between. Per germline, CDR1 MDHEN and CDR2 SYDVKM. This CDR3 comprises 16 residues. The CDR3 coding sequence is TGTGCCAGCAGTACCCAGTTTATTTCCTCTTGGTACCCCCTCCACTTT. The encoded protein is CASSTQFISSWYPLHF.

This clonotype was seen at least ten times. The chain has TRBV12-3 or TRBV12-4 and TRBJ2-3, with 8 bases lining up with TRBD1. This CDR3 comprises 14 residues. J gave up 3 bases and V 4 bases, and 3 bases lay outside the gene matches. Here the CDR3 DNA reads TGTGCCAGCAGTTGGACAGGGCTGACAGATACGCAGTATTTT. Protein product: CASSWTGLTDTQYF.